This note documents a single T cell receptor (beta chain) sequence. CDR1 and CDR2 (germline): SGHAT, FQNNGV. The length of the CDR3 is 15 residues. Trimming at V came to 3 bases and at J to 4 bases, leaving 7 bases not matched to a gene. The data were taken from a study of blood T cell repertoires in COVID-19. About the research overall: The origin of the acute and convalescent COVID-19 samples was the United States, Italy and Spain. Nucleic acid was either cDNA or gDNA, and it came from T cells, B-cell-depleted T cells, or PBMCs.

In the original workflow: Reference gene primer amplification gave nucleated cell count estimates. TCRdb's table, derived via immunoSEQ multiplex PCR, lists solely in-frame clones and lacks some. That table furnishes V, J and clone size, whereas the DNA furnished D and trimming. The sample includes 50,000 to 55,000 clones, around 85% of them seen just once. The chain combines TRBV11-2 with TRBJ1-1; 8 bases match TRBD1. Specimen: peripheral blood. This TCR was sampled from a man aged 60 to 75 with acute or convalescent COVID-19. CDR3 nucleotide sequence: TGTGCCAGCAGCTTCTCCAGGGGGCCTCGCACTGAAGCTTTCTTT. Its protein product is CASSFSRGPRTEAFF.